This TCR beta chain was recorded in a study of beta chain features in type 1 diabetes. In the study overall: Comparable age, gender and cell yields were observed in patients relative to healthy donors.

Overall study findings and caveats: A greater similarity of naive, central memory and Treg TCRB repertoires was seen among patients than among healthy donors.

What was sequenced were expressed TCRB transcripts, since all of the isolated RNA had been reverse transcribed. Data came from immunoSEQ multiplex PCR; TCRdb stores just in-frame clones and leaves some out. The sample records around 290,000 clones, 7.5% to 9.5% being singletons. Germline CDR1 reads SQVTM; CDR2 reads ANQGSEA. The CDR3 totals 14 residues. The germline V and J ends were trimmed by 6 bases and 3 bases, with 14 bases remaining between them. To note about this clone: Its antigen is not identified.

The gene calls are TRBV29-1 and TRBJ2-2; D unresolved. The clonotype originates from a woman under 30 in good health. Material: central memory CD4+ T cells from blood. Written as DNA, the CDR3 is TGCAGCGTCGCCCGGACCGCTGACACCGGGGAGCTGTTTTTT. Translated: CSVARTADTGELFF.